This is a list of T cell receptor beta chains from one sample in a study of T cells in Graves' hyperthyroidism and ophthalmopathy. Via MiXCR, TCRdb re-called the multiplex PCR reads, giving one row per CDR3 protein. The sample lists approximately 30,000 distinct CDR3 sequences; about 53% were seen once. Sequencing used blood. Every receptor here comes from a woman in her 40s with Graves' ophthalmopathy. The CDR3 runs from the conserved cysteine through the conserved F or W. D genes are given only for firm matches. Expanded clones are given a class, and other clones once, few, many or no size at all.

clone size	D gene	J gene	V gene	CDR3 DNA	CDR3 protein
many	.	TRBJ2-1	TRBV11-2	TGTGCCAGCAGCTTGGACATAAGCAAACGCTACAATGAGCAGTTCTTC	CASSLDISKRYNEQFF
.	.	TRBJ2-7	TRBV11-1	TGTGCCAGCAGCCCCGGACTACGGCAATACTTC	CASSPGLRQYF
many	TRBD1	TRBJ2-2	TRBV6-5	TGTGCCAGCAGTCCAAACAGGGGGTCCGGGGAGCTGTTTTTT	CASSPNRGSGELFF
.	TRBD2	TRBJ2-4	TRBV7-8	TGTGCCAGCAGCTTAGGGGTTGCGGGAGGGCTTGGGGCCAAAAACATTCAGTACTTC	CASSLGVAGGLGAKNIQYF
.	TRBD1	TRBJ1-4	TRBV7-3	TGTGCCAGCAGCTTAGGTGGAACAGGGGGAAGCGAACTGTTTTTT	CASSLGGTGGSELFF
many	.	TRBJ2-2	TRBV4-3	TGCGCCAGCAGCCCGAGGGGGACCGGGGAGCTGTTTTTT	CASSPRGTGELFF
.	.	TRBJ1-1	TRBV2	TGTGCCAGCACCCTGAGGGGAGAGATGAACACTGAAGCTTTCTTT	CASTLRGEMNTEAFF
many	TRBD2	TRBJ2-1	TRBV20-1	TGCAGTGCTAGCGGTGGGCGGGGGTCCTACAATGAGCAGTTCTTC	CSASGGRGSYNEQFF
once	TRBD1	TRBJ2-7	TRBV7-9	TGTGCCAGCAGCAAGCCGGGACAGGGTGTTTACGAGCAGTACTTC	CASSKPGQGVYEQYF
.	TRBD1	TRBJ2-2	TRBV25-1	TGTGCCAGCAGTGAAACAGGGGGCGTCACCGGGGAGCTGTTTTTT	CASSETGGVTGELFF
.	.	TRBJ1-1	TRBV2	TGTGCCAGCAGCCTTGGGGGGTCTGAAGCTTTCTTT	CASSLGGSEAFF
.	.	TRBJ1-1	TRBV12-5	TGTGCTAGTGGTTTTCTCGAGACTGAAGCTTTCTTT	CASGFLETEAFF
.	TRBD1	TRBJ2-7	TRBV6-1	TGTGCCAGCAGTGATGGACAGGGGGCTGCGAACGAGCAGTACTTC	CASSDGQGAANEQYF
.	.	TRBJ2-1	TRBV20-1	TGCAGTGCTACTTTAGAGGGGTCAATCGGTGAGCAGTTCTTC	CSATLEGSIGEQFF
many	.	TRBJ1-2	TRBV11-3	TGTGCCAGCAGCTTAGATCAAGGCGGGACACAAGCTAACTATGGCTACACCTTC	CASSLDQGGTQANYGYTF
few	.	TRBJ1-6	TRBV10-3	TGTGCCATCAGTGGAGGCTCCTATAATTCACCCCTCCACTTT	CAISGGSYNSPLHF
.	.	TRBJ1-3	TRBV12-3/TRBV12-4	TGTGCCAGCAGTTCTGGAAACACCATATATTTT	CASSSGNTIYF
.	.	TRBJ2-5	TRBV7-2	TGTGCCAGCAGCTTAGGCGGCTATGGCTACACCTCCGGTCCGGGGACCCAGTACTTC	CASSLGGYGYTSGPGTQYF
many	.	TRBJ1-1	TRBV6-2/TRBV6-3	TGTGCCAGCAGTTACTCGAAGGGGAACACTGAAGCTTTCTTT	CASSYSKGNTEAFF
many	.	TRBJ1-2	TRBV12-3/TRBV12-4	TGTGCCAGCAGTTTTGACCCAAACTATGGCTACACCTTC	CASSFDPNYGYTF
medium-sized	.	TRBJ1-3	TRBV10-2	TGCGCCAGCACCAGGAGCTCTGGAAACACCATATATTTT	CASTRSSGNTIYF
.	TRBD2	TRBJ2-1	TRBV24-1	TGTGCCAGCAGACTACCGGGACTAGTACAGTTCTTC	CASRLPGLVQFF